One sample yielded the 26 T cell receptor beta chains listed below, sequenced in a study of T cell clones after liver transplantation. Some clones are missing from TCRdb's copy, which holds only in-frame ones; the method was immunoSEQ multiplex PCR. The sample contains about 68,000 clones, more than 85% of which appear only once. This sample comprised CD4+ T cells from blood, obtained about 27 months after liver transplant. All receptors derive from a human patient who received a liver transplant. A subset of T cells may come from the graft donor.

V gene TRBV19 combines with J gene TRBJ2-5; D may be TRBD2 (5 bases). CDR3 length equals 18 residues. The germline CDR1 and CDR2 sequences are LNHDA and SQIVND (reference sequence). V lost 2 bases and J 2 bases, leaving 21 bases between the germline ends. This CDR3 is CASSILFSTDGVQETQYF. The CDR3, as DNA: TGTGCCAGTAGTATATTGTTCTCCACGGACGGGGTACAAGAGACCCAGTACTTC.

Written as DNA, the CDR3 is TGTGCCAGCAGCTCCCTCTACGAGCAGTACTTC. It codes for CASSSLYEQYF. The V gene is TRBV13, the J gene TRBJ2-7; D is ambiguous. Between the trimmed V and J ends, which lost 4 bases and 3 bases, there was a span of 4 bases. The V gene's germline CDR1 is PRHDT and CDR2 FYEKMQ (reference sequence). The CDR3 extends over 11 amino acids.

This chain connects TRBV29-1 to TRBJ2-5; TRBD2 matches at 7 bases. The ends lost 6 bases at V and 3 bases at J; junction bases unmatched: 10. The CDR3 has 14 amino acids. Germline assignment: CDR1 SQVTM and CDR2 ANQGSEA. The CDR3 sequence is CSVKLPGGKETQYF. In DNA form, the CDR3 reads TGCAGCGTCAAACTCCCGGGAGGAAAAGAGACCCAGTACTTC.

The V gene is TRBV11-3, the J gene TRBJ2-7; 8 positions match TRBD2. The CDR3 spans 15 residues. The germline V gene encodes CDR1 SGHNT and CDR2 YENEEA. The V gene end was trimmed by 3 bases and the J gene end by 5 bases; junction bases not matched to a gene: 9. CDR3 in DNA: TGTGCCAGCAGCTTCGCCACTAGCGGTGCTAACGAGCAGTACTTC. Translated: CASSFATSGANEQYF. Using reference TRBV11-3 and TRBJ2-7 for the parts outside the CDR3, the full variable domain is EAGVVQSPRYKIIEKKQPVAFWCNPISGHNTLYWYLQNLGQGPELLIRYENEEAVDDSQLPKDRFSAERLKGVDSTLKIQPAELGDSAVYLCASSFATSGANEQYFGPGTRLTVT.

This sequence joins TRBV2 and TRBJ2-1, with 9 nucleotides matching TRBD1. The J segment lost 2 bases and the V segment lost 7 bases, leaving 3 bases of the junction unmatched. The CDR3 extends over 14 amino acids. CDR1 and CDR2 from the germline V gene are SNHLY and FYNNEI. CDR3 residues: CASTTGGTYNEQFF. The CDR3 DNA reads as TGTGCCAGCACGACAGGGGGTACCTACAATGAGCAGTTCTTC. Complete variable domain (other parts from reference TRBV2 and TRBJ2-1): EPEVTQTPSHQVTQMGQEVILRCVPISNHLYFYWYRQILGQKVEFLVSFYNNEISEKSEIFDDQFSVERPDGSNFTLKIRSTKLEDSAMYFCASTTGGTYNEQFFGPGTRLTVL.

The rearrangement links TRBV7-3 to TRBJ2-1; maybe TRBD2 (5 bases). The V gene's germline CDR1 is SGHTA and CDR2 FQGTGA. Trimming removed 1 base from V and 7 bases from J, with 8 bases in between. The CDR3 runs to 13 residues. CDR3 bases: TGTGCCAGCAGCTTAATTGGGGAGAATGAGCAGTTCTTC. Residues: CASSLIGENEQFF.

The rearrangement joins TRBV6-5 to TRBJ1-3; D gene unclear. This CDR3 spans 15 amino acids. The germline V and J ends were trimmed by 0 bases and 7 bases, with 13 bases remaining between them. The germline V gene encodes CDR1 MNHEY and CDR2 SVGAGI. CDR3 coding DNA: TGTGCCAGCAGTTACTCCCTAATCGGCGGGAACACCATATATTTT. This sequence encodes CASSYSLIGGNTIYF.

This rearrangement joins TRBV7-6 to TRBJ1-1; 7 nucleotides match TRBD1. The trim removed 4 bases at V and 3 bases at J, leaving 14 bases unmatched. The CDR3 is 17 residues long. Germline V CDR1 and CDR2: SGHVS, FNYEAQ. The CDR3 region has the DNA TGTGCCAGCAGCTGGGGAGGGGGCAGCCGTAGGGACACTGAAGCTTTCTTT. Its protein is CASSWGGGSRRDTEAFF.

CDR3 in amino acids: CASSETGTSFTGELFF. As DNA, the CDR3 is TGTGCCAGCAGTGAGACCGGGACTAGCTTCACCGGGGAGCTGTTTTTT. The V and J genes are TRBV5-6 and TRBJ2-2; 9 bases align to TRBD2. CDR3 length equals 16 residues. Germline lookup yields CDR1 SGHDT and CDR2 YYEEEE. Losses at the gene ends were 5 bases for V and 4 bases for J; bases not matched to a gene: 9.

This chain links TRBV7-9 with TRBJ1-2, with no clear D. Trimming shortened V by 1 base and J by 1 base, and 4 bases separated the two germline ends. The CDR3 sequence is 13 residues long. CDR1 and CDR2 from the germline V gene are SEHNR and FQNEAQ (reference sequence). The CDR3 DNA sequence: TGTGCCAGCAGCTTAGACAGTAACTATGGCTACACCTTC. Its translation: CASSLDSNYGYTF.

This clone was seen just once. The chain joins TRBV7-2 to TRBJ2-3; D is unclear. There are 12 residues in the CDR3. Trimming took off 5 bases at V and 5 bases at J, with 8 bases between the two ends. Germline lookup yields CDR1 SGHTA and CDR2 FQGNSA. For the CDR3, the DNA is TGTGCCAGCAGCCCGGCCGTAGATACGCAGTATTTT. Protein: CASSPAVDTQYF.

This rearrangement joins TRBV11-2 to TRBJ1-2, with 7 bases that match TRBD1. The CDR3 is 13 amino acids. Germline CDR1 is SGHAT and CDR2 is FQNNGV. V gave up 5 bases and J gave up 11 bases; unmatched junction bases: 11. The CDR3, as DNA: TGTGCCAGCAGCGAGGGGGCCGGGACCCGATACACCTTC. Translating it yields CASSEGAGTRYTF.

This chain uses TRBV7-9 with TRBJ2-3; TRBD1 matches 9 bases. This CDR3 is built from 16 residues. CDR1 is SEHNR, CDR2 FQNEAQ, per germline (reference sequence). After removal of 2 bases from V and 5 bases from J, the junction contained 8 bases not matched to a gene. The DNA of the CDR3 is TGTGCCAGCAGCTTACCCCCCGGGACAGGGCGAGATACGCAGTATTTT. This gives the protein CASSLPPGTGRDTQYF.

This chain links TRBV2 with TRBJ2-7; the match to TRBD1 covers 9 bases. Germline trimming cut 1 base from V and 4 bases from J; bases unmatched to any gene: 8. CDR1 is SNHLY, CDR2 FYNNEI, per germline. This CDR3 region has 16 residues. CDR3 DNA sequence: TGTGCCAGCAGTGAAGGAACAGGGGGCGCGGGGTACGAGCAGTACTTC. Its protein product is CASSEGTGGAGYEQYF.

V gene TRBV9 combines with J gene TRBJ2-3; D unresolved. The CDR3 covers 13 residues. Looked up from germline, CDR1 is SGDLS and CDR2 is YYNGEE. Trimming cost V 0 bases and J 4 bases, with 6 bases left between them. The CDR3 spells CASSVERPDTQYF. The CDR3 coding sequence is TGTGCCAGCAGCGTAGAGAGGCCAGATACGCAGTATTTT.

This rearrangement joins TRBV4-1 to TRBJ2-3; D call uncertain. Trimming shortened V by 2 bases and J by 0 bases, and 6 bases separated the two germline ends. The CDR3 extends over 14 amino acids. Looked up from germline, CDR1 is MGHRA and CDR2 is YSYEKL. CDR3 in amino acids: CASSQLTSTDTQYF. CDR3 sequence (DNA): TGCGCCAGCAGCCAACTGACTAGCACAGATACGCAGTATTTT.

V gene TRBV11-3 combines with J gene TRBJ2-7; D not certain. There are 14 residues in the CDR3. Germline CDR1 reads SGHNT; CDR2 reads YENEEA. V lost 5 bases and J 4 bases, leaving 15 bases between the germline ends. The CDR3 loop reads CASSPANSLYEQYF. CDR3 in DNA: TGTGCCAGCAGCCCGGCGAACAGTTTGTACGAGCAGTACTTC.

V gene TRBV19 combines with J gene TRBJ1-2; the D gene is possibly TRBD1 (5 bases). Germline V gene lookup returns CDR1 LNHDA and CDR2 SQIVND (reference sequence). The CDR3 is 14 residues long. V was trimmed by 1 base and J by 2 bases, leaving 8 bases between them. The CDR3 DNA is TGTGCCAGTAGTATAGTTGCAGGGAACTATGGCTACACCTTC. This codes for CASSIVAGNYGYTF.

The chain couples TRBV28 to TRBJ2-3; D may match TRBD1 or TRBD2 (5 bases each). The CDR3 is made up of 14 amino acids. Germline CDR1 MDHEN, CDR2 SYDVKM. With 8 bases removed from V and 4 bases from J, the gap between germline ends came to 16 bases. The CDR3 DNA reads TGTGCCAGCTCAAGTCCCCGGGACCCAGATACGCAGTATTTT. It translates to CASSSPRDPDTQYF.

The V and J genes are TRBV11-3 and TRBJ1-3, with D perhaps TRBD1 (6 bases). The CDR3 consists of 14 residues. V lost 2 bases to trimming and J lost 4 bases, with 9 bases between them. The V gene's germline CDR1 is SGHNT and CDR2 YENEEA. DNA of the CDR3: TGTGCCAGCAGCTTATTTACAGGGGGAAACACCATATATTTT. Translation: CASSLFTGGNTIYF.

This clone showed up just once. CDR3 in amino acids: CASYGQGAQNEQFF. The CDR3 nucleotides read TGTGCCAGCTACGGACAGGGGGCGCAGAATGAGCAGTTCTTC. This chain links TRBV11-3 with TRBJ2-1, with TRBD1 matching 11 bases. CDR1 is SGHNT and CDR2 is YENEEA in the germline V gene. The CDR3 is 14 residues long. The ends lost 8 bases at V and 7 bases at J; junction bases unmatched: 7.

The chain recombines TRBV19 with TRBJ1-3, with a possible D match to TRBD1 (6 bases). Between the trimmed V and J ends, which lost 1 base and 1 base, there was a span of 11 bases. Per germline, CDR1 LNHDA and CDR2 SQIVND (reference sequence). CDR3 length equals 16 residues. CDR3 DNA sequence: TGTGCCAGTAGTATAGCACCGACAGGTTCTGGAAACACCATATATTTT. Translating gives CASSIAPTGSGNTIYF.

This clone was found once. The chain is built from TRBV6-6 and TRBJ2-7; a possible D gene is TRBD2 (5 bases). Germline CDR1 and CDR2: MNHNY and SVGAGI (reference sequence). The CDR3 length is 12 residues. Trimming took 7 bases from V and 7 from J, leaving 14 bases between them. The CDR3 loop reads CASMTPGGEQYF. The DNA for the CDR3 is TGTGCCAGCATGACGCCAGGCGGGGAGCAGTACTTC.

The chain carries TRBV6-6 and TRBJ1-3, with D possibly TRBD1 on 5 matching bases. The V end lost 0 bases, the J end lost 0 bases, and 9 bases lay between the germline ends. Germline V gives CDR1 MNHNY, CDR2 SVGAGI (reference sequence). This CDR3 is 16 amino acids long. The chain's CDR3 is CASSYSGGSSGNTIYF. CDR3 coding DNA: TGTGCCAGCAGTTACTCTGGGGGTTCCTCTGGAAACACCATATATTTT.

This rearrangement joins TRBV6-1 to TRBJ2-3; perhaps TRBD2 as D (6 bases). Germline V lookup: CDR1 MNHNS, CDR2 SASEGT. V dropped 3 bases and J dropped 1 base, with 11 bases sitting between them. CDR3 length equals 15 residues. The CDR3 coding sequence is TGTGCCAGCAGTGAGCTTAGCGGACGCACAGATACGCAGTATTTT. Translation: CASSELSGRTDTQYF.

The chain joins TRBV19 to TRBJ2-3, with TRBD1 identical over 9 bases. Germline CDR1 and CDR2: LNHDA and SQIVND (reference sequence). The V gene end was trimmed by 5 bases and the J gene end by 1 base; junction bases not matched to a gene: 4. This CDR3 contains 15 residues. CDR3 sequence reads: CASSLTGGRTDTQYF. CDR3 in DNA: TGTGCCAGTAGTCTCACAGGGGGCCGCACAGATACGCAGTATTTT. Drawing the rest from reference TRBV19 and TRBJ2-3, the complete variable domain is DGGITQSPKYLFRKEGQNVTLSCEQNLNHDAMYWYRQDPGQGLRLIYYSQIVNDFQKGDIAEGYSVSREKKESFPLTVTSAQKNPTAFYLCASSLTGGRTDTQYFGPGTRLTVL.